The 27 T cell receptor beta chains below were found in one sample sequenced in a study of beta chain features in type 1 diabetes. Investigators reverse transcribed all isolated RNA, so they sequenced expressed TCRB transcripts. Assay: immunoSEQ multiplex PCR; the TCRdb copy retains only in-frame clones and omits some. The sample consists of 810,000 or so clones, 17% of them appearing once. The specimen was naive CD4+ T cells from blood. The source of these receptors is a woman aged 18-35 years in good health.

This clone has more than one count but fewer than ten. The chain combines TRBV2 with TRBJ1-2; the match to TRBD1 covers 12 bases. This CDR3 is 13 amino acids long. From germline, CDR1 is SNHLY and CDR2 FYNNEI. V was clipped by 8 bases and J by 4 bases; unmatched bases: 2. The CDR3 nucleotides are TGTGCCAGCGGGACAGGGGGCAGCTATGGCTACACCTTC. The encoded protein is CASGTGGSYGYTF. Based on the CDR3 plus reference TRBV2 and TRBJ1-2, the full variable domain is EPEVTQTPSHQVTQMGQEVILRCVPISNHLYFYWYRQILGQKVEFLVSFYNNEISEKSEIFDDQFSVERPDGSNFTLKIRSTKLEDSAMYFCASGTGGSYGYTFGSGTRLTVV.

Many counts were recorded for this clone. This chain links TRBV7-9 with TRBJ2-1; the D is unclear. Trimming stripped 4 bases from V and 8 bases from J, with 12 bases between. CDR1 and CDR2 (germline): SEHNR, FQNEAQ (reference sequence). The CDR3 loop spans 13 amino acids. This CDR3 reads CASSWTSADEQFF. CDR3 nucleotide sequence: TGTGCCAGCAGCTGGACCAGTGCGGATGAGCAGTTCTTC.

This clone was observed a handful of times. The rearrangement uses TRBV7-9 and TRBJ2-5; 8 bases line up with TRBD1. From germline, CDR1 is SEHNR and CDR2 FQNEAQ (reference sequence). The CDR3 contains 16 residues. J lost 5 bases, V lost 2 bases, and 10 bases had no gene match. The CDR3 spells CASSLSFQGAAETQYF. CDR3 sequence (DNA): TGTGCCAGCAGCTTATCATTCCAGGGGGCGGCGGAGACCCAGTACTTC.

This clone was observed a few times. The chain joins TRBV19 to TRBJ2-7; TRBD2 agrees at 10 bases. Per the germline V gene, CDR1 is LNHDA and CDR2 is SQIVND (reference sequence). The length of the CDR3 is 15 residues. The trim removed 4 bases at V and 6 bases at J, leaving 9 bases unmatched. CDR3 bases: TGTGCCAGTAGTACCTCGCAACGGACTAGCGGCGAGCAGTACTTC. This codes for CASSTSQRTSGEQYF. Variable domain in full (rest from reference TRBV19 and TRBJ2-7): DGGITQSPKYLFRKEGQNVTLSCEQNLNHDAMYWYRQDPGQGLRLIYYSQIVNDFQKGDIAEGYSVSREKKESFPLTVTSAQKNPTAFYLCASSTSQRTSGEQYFGPGTRLTVT.

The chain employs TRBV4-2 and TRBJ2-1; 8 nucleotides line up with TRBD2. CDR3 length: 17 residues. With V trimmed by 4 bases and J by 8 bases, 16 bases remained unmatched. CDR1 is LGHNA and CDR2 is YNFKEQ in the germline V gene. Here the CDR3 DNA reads TGTGCCAGCAGCCTCCCGGTTGAGCGGGAGATTGTCGATGAGCAGTTCTTC. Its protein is CASSLPVEREIVDEQFF.

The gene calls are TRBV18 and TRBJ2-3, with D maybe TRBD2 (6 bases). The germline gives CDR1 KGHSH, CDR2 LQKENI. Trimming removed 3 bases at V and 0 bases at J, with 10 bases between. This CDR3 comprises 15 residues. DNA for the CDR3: TGTGCCAGCTCACCGGACTACGCTAGCACAGATACGCAGTATTTT. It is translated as CASSPDYASTDTQYF.

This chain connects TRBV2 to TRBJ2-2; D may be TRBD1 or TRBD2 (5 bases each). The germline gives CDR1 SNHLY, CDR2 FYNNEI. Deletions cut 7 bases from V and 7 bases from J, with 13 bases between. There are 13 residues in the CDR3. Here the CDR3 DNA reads TGTGCCAGCACTGAGTGGGGGAACGGGGAGCTGTTTTTT. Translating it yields CASTEWGNGELFF.

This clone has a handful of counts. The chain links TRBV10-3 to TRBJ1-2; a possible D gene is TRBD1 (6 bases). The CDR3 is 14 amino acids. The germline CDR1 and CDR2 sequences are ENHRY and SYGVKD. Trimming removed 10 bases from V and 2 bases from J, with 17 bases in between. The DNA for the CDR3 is TGTGCCAGCACCAAGGGGGACTCAAACTATGGCTACACCTTC. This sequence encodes CASTKGDSNYGYTF.

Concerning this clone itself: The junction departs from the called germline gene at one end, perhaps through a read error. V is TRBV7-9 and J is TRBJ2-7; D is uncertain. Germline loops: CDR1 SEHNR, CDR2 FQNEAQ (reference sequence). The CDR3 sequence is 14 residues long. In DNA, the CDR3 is TGCGCCAGCAGCCAAGAAATGAGAAAAGCCGAGCAGTACTTC. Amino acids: CASSQEMRKAEQYF.

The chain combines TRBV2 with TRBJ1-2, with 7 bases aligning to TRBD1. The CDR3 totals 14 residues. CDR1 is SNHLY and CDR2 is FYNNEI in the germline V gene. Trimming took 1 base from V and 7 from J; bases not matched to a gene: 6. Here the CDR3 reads CASSEGTGVRGYTF. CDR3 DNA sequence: TGTGCCAGCAGTGAAGGTACAGGGGTTCGTGGCTACACCTTC.

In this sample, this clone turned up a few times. CDR3: CASSTDHTGELFF. CDR3 DNA: TGTGCCAGTAGTACGGACCACACCGGGGAGCTGTTTTTT. This chain links TRBV19 with TRBJ2-2, with D hard to call. Trimming removed 4 bases from V and 3 bases from J, with 6 bases in between. The CDR3 totals 13 residues. Germline loops: CDR1 LNHDA, CDR2 SQIVND (reference sequence).

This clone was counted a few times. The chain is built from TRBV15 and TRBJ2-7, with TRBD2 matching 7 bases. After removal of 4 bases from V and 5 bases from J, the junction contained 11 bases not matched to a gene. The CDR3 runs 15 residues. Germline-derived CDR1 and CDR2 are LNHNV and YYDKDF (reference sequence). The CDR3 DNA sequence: TGTGCCACCAGCAATGAACGGGGGGTTCCGGACGAGCAGTACTTC. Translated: CATSNERGVPDEQYF.

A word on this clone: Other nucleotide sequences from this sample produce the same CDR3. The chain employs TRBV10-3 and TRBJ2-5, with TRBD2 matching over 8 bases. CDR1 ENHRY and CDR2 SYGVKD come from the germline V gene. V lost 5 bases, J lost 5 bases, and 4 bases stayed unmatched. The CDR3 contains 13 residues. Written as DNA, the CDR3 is TGTGCCATCAGTAGCGGGAGTGGTGAGACCCAGTACTTC. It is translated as CAISSGSGETQYF.

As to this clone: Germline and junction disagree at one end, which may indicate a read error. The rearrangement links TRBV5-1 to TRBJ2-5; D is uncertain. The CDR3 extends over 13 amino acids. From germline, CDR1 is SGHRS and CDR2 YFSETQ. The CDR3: CASSLGGLSRWDF. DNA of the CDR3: TGCGCCAGCAGCTTGGGAGGTTTGTCTAGATGGGACTTC.

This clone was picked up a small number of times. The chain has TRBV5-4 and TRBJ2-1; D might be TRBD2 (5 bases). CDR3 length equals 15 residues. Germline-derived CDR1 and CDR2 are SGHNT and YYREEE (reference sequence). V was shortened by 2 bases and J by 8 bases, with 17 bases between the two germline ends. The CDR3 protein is CASSLNIASLDEQFF. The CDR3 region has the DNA TGTGCCAGCAGCTTAAACATAGCGTCCCTTGATGAGCAGTTCTTC.

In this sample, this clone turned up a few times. The CDR3 loop reads CASRRTANYGYTF. CDR3 nucleotides: TGTGCCAGTAGAAGAACAGCTAACTATGGCTACACCTTC. This chain joins TRBV19 and TRBJ1-2; D gene unclear. V shed 6 bases and J shed 0 bases, with 8 bases lying between them. CDR1 and CDR2 (germline): LNHDA, SQIVND (reference sequence). The length of the CDR3 is 13 residues.

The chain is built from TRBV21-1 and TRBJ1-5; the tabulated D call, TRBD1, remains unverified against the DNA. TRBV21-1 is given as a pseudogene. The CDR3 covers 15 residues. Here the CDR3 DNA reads TGTGCCAGCAGCAAAGGCTCGACAGGGACTCAGCCCCAGCATTTT. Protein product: CASSKGSTGTQPQHF.

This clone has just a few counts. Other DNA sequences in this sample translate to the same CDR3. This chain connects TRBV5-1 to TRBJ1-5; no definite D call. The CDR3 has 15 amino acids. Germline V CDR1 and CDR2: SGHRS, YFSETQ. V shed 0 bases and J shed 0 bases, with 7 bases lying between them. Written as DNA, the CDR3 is TGCGCCAGCAGCTTGGATGGGGATAGCAATCAGCCCCAGCATTTT. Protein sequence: CASSLDGDSNQPQHF.

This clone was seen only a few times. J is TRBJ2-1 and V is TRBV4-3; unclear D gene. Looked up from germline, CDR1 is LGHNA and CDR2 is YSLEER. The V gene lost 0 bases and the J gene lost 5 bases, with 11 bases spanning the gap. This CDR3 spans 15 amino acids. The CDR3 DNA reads TGCGCCAGCAGCCAAGAGTACTTGGCCCACAATGAGCAGTTCTTC. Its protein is CASSQEYLAHNEQFF.

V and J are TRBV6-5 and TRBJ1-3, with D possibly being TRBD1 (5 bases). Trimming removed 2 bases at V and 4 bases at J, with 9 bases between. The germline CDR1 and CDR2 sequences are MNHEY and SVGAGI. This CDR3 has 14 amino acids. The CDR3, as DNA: TGTGCCAGCAGTTACGACAGAATAGGAAACACCATATATTTT. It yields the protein CASSYDRIGNTIYF.

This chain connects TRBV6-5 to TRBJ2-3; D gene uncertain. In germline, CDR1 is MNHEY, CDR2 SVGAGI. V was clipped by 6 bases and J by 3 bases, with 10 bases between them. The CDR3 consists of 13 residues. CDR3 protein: CASRLDGTDTQYF. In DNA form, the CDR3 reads TGTGCCAGCAGATTAGACGGGACAGATACGCAGTATTTT.

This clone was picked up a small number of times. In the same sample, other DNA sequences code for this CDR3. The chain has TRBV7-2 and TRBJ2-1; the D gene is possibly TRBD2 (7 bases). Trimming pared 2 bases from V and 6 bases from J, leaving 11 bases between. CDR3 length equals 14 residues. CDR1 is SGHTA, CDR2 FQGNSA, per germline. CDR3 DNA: TGTGCCAGCAGCTTAAGGGGGGGAGGCAATGAGCAGTTCTTC. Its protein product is CASSLRGGGNEQFF.

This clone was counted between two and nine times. CDR3 nucleotides: TGTGCCAGCACCCGACAGGGGTCCCTGAACACTGAAGCTTTCTTT. Protein: CASTRQGSLNTEAFF. This chain connects TRBV7-9 to TRBJ1-1; 8 nucleotides line up with TRBD1. Unmatched junction bases numbered 7, after V lost 7 bases and J lost 0 bases. The CDR3 runs to 15 residues. The germline V gene encodes CDR1 SEHNR and CDR2 FQNEAQ (reference sequence). The whole variable domain, remainder taken from reference TRBV7-9 and TRBJ1-1, is DTGVSQNPRHKITKRGQNVTFRCDPISEHNRLYWYRQTLGQGPEFLTYFQNEAQLEKSRLLSDRFSAERPKGSFSTLEIQRTEQGDSAMYLCASTRQGSLNTEAFFGQGTRLTVV.

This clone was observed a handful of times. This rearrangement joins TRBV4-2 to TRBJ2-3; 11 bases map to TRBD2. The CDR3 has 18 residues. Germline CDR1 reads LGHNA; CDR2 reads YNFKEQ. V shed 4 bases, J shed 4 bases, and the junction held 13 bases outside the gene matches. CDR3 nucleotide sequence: TGTGCCAGCAGCCTACAACTAGCGGGAGTATTTTGGGCAGATACGCAGTATTTT. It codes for CASSLQLAGVFWADTQYF.

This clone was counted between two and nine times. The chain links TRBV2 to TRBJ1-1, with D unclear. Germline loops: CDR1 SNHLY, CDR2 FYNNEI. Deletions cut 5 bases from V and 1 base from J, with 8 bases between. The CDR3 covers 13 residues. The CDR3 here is CASSLRPNTEAFF. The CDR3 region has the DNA TGTGCCAGCAGTCTCCGTCCGAACACTGAAGCTTTCTTT.

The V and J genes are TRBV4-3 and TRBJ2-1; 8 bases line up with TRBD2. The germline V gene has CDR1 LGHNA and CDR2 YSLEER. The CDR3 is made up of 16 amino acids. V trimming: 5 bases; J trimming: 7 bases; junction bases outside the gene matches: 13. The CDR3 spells CASSSELSSGSNEQFF. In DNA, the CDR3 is TGCGCCAGCAGCTCAGAGTTGTCTAGCGGGTCTAATGAGCAGTTCTTC.

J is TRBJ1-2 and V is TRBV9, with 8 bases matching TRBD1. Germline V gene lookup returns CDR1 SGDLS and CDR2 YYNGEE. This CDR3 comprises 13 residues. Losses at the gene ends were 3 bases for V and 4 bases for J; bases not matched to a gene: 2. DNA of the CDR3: TGTGCCAGCAGCGAGACAGGGGTCTATGGCTACACCTTC. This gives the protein CASSETGVYGYTF.